The 6 T cell receptor beta chains reported below all come from one sample, sequenced in a study of blood T cell repertoires in COVID-19. Clones were read by immunoSEQ multiplex PCR, and TCRdb kept only the in-frame ones, dropping some. The table has 120,000 or so clones, over 75% seen once. Input material: peripheral blood. The receptors derive from a woman older than 75 with acute or convalescent COVID-19.

The gene calls are TRBV7-2 and TRBJ1-1; 11 bases are shared with TRBD1. The CDR3 consists of 14 residues. CDR1 SGHTA and CDR2 FQGNSA come from the germline V gene. With 6 bases clipped from V and 8 bases from J, the junction kept 8 bases outside the gene matches. The CDR3, as DNA: TGTGCCAGCAGTTTGCTATGGGACAGGGGGGAAGCTTTCTTT. Amino acids: CASSLLWDRGEAFF.

This chain links TRBV7-2 with TRBJ1-5; the match to TRBD1 covers 7 bases. The CDR3 consists of 14 residues. Germline V gene lookup returns CDR1 SGHTA and CDR2 FQGNSA. J was trimmed by 2 bases and V by 3 bases; bases with no gene match: 1. The CDR3 is CASSFTGGNQPQHF. DNA for the CDR3: TGTGCCAGCAGCTTCACAGGGGGCAATCAGCCCCAGCATTTT.

The table lists this clone with a count of one. The chain uses TRBV5-1 and TRBJ2-7; 12 nucleotides agree with TRBD1. The V and J ends lost 5 bases and 4 bases, in that order; junction bases with no gene match: 19. Germline CDR1 SGHRS, CDR2 YFSETQ. The CDR3 has 19 residues. The CDR3 loop is CASRRDNRGGTGGIYEQYF. The CDR3 DNA reads as TGCGCCAGCAGACGCGACAACAGAGGCGGGACAGGGGGCATTTACGAGCAGTACTTC.

On this clone itself: The identical CDR3 is also encoded by other nucleotide sequences in the sample. The rearrangement uses TRBV7-9 and TRBJ1-5, with 9 bases identical to TRBD1. V lost 1 base, J lost 2 bases, and 0 bases stayed unmatched. From germline, CDR1 is SEHNR and CDR2 FQNEAQ (reference sequence). The CDR3 is made up of 15 amino acids. Here the CDR3 reads CASSLGTGGNQPQHF. In nucleotides, the CDR3 is TGTGCCAGCAGCTTAGGGACAGGGGGCAATCAGCCCCAGCATTTT.

This clone appeared a few times. The genes are TRBV3-1 (or the pseudogene TRBV3-2) and TRBJ1-1; D is unresolved. The CDR3 is 13 residues long. The germline V gene has CDR1 LGHDT and CDR2 YNNKEL (reference sequence). V gave up 4 bases and J gave up 3 bases, with 9 bases separating them. CDR3 nucleotide sequence: TGTGCCAGCAGCCGGCAGTTCGACACTGAAGCTTTCTTT. This codes for CASSRQFDTEAFF.

The rearrangement joins TRBV19 to TRBJ1-2; TRBD1 matches 7 bases. Trimming cost V 9 bases and J 6 bases; bases outside gene matches: 10. The germline V gene has CDR1 LNHDA and CDR2 SQIVND (reference sequence). The CDR3 spans 13 residues. The chain's CDR3 is CASRTGTADGYTF. The CDR3 DNA sequence: TGTGCCAGCAGGACCGGGACAGCCGATGGCTACACCTTC.